This T cell receptor (beta chain) was found in a study of blood T cell repertoires in COVID-19. Study-wide background: There were acute and convalescent COVID-19 samples, and they came from the United States, Italy and Spain. In each case, the material was cDNA or gDNA derived from T cells, B-cell-depleted T cells, or PBMCs.

This clone was counted once. Original processing notes: Scientists estimated how many nucleated cells there were by amplifying reference gene primers. Clones were sequenced by immunoSEQ multiplex PCR, and TCRdb holds only the in-frame ones, with some missing. V and J calls and clone size are as listed in that table; D and trimming were resolved from the DNA. The table includes over 250,000 clones, 88% detected once. Germline lookup yields CDR1 DFQATT and CDR2 SNEGSKA (reference sequence). The CDR3 loop spans 15 amino acids. The J segment lost 2 bases and the V segment lost 3 bases, leaving 9 bases of the junction unmatched.

This sequence was found in a woman aged 35 to 49 who had recovered from COVID-19. Material for sequencing was peripheral blood. This rearrangement joins TRBV20-1 to TRBJ2-7; TRBD1 matches at 8 bases. The CDR3 reads CSASARDRGTYEQYF. CDR3 sequence (DNA): TGCAGTGCTAGTGCCCGAGACAGGGGAACCTACGAGCAGTACTTC.